These 3 T cell receptor beta chains share one sample of origin, sequenced in a study of T cell responses to AZD1222 COVID-19 vaccine. Assay: immunoSEQ multiplex PCR; the TCRdb copy retains only in-frame clones and omits some. This table holds some 130,000 clones, just over 85% found once. The material was peripheral blood, obtained on day 0 of AZD1222 vaccination. Receptor source: an adult in good health.

The V gene is TRBV19, the J gene TRBJ2-3; D ambiguous. This CDR3 spans 11 amino acids. V lost 3 bases and J lost 10, with 8 bases in between. Germline V gives CDR1 LNHDA, CDR2 SQIVND (reference sequence). DNA for the CDR3: TGTGCCAGTAGTATCTCCGGTCCGCAGTATTTT. Translated: CASSISGPQYF.

CDR3 nucleotide sequence: TGTGCCCTCGGTGGGACTGGCGTTTACGAGCAGTACTTC. Protein product: CALGGTGVYEQYF. J is TRBJ2-7 and V is TRBV10-3; perhaps TRBD2 as D (6 bases). This CDR3 is 13 amino acids long. With 11 bases removed from V and 4 bases from J, the gap between germline ends came to 18 bases. Germline CDR1 and CDR2: ENHRY and SYGVKD.

The rearrangement links TRBV9 to TRBJ1-6; 7 bases match TRBD1. The V gene end was trimmed by 3 bases and the J gene end by 4 bases; junction bases not matched to a gene: 7. In germline, CDR1 is SGDLS, CDR2 YYNGEE. This CDR3 has 16 amino acids. CDR3 region: CASSARQGTYNSPLHF. The CDR3 DNA reads TGTGCCAGCAGCGCCCGACAGGGTACTTATAATTCACCCCTCCACTTT.